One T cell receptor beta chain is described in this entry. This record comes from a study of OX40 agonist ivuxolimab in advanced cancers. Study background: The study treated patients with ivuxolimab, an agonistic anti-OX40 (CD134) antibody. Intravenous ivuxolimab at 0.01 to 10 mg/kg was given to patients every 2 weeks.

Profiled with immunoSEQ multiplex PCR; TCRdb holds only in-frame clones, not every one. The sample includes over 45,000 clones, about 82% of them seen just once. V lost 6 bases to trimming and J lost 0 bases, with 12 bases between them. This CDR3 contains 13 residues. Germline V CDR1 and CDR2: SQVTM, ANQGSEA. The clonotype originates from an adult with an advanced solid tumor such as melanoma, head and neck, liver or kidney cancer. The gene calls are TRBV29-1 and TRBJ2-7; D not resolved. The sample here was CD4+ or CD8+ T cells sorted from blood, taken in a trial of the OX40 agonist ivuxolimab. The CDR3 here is CSVAEDSSYEQYF. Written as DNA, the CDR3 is TGCAGCGTGGCAGAGGATAGCTCCTACGAGCAGTACTTC.